This TCR beta chain was observed in a study of blood T cell repertoires in COVID-19. In the study overall: COVID-19 samples from acute and convalescent phases originated in the United States, Italy and Spain.

Recruits, aged roughly 18 to 100 years, lived in 25 or so US areas. Per the authors' pipeline: Cell counts per sample came from amplifying reference gene primers. Using immunoSEQ multiplex PCR, the repertoire was profiled, and TCRdb retains in-frame clones only, with some absent. That table supplies the V and J calls and clone size; D and trimming were determined from the DNA. The table has 200,000 to 300,000 clones, 85% seen once. This clone was counted a single time. V was pared by 7 bases and J by 5 bases, with 9 bases of the junction left unmatched. Germline V gives CDR1 LGHNA, CDR2 YSLEER. The CDR3 has 14 residues.

The genes are TRBV4-3 and TRBJ1-1, with 8 bases matching TRBD1. The sequence derives from a woman in her forties or fifties with acute COVID-19. The source material was PBMCs or T cells enriched from blood (not recorded which). CDR3 DNA sequence: TGCGCCAGCACCGCGGACAGGGTAGGTACTGAAGCTTTCTTT. The encoded protein is CASTADRVGTEAFF.